The 13 T cell receptor beta chains below all came from one sample that was sequenced in a study of PD-L1 blockade in urothelial cancer. Some clones are missing from TCRdb's copy, which holds only in-frame ones; the method was immunoSEQ multiplex PCR. There are fewer than 50,000 clones in the sample; about 88% occur only once, and around a quarter lies in the top ten. Regarding time point: pretreatment peripheral blood. The sample was PBMCs, taken around atezolizumab (anti-PD-L1) treatment. Receptors were obtained from a donor aged 40 or older with urothelial cancer.

This clone has just one count. The chain carries TRBV7-9 and TRBJ1-1; D remains ambiguous. The CDR3 contains 14 residues. Per germline, CDR1 SEHNR and CDR2 FQNEAQ (reference sequence). V lost 3 bases to trimming and J lost 1 base, with 9 bases between them. As DNA, the CDR3 is TGTGCCAGCAGCTTGCAAGCGGGGAACACTGAAGCTTTCTTT. Amino acids: CASSLQAGNTEAFF.

This chain uses TRBV6-5 with TRBJ2-1; 12 bases are shared with TRBD2. CDR1 and CDR2 (germline): MNHEY, SVGAGI. This CDR3 has 16 residues. Trimming cost V 0 bases and J 3 bases; bases outside gene matches: 0. CDR3 nucleotide sequence: TGTGCCAGCAGTTACTCGGGACTAGCGGGCTACAATGAGCAGTTCTTC. Its protein is CASSYSGLAGYNEQFF.

V usage is TRBV7-2 and J usage is TRBJ1-1; D is unclear. V lost 3 bases and J lost 4, with 9 bases in between. The CDR3 is 13 residues long. CDR1 and CDR2 (germline): SGHTA, FQGNSA. The CDR3 coding sequence is TGTGCCAGCAGCTTCTCACAAGTCACTGAAGCTTTCTTT. Protein sequence: CASSFSQVTEAFF. Variable domain in full (rest from reference TRBV7-2 and TRBJ1-1): GAGVSQSPSNKVTEKGKDVELRCDPISGHTALYWYRQSLGQGLEFLIYFQGNSAPDKSGLPSDRFSAERTGGSVSTLTIQRTQQEDSAVYLCASSFSQVTEAFFGQGTRLTVV.

The chain combines TRBV21-1 with TRBJ1-5; the listed D gene, TRBD1, was not tested against the DNA. TRBV21-1 is flagged as a pseudogene. CDR3 length equals 16 residues. The CDR3, as DNA: TGTGCCAGCAGCAAAGGGCAGGCTACCTCCCCTTGGCCCCAGCATTTT. Protein sequence: CASSKGQATSPWPQHF.

J is TRBJ2-1 and V is TRBV7-8; 9 nucleotides match TRBD2. Germline V gives CDR1 SGHVS, CDR2 FQNEAQ. The CDR3 extends over 16 amino acids. The V segment lost 1 base and the J segment 1 base; nucleotides outside the gene matches: 2. The CDR3 nucleotides read TGTGCCAGCAGCTTAGTAGCGGGAGCATCCTACAATGAGCAGTTCTTC. This gives the protein CASSLVAGASYNEQFF.

The chain carries TRBV15 and TRBJ1-4, with 7 bases matching TRBD1. CDR1 and CDR2 from the germline V gene are LNHNV and YYDKDF (reference sequence). The CDR3 covers 15 residues. With V trimmed by 2 bases and J by 5 bases, 5 bases remained unmatched. The CDR3 DNA reads TGTGCCACCAGCAGACCGGGACAGCTCAATGAAAAACTGTTTTTT. The encoded protein is CATSRPGQLNEKLFF. The full variable domain, its missing parts supplied by reference TRBV15 and TRBJ1-4, is DAMVIQNPRYQVTQFGKPVTLSCSQTLNHNVMYWYQQKSSQAPKLLFHYYDKDFNNEADTPDNFQSRRPNTSFCFLDIRSPGLGDTAMYLCATSRPGQLNEKLFFGSGTQLSVL.

The chain carries TRBV29-1 and TRBJ2-3, with 7 bases lining up with TRBD2. CDR3 length: 14 amino acids. From germline, CDR1 is SQVTM and CDR2 ANQGSEA. After removal of 7 bases from V and 5 bases from J, the junction contained 12 bases not matched to a gene. Written as DNA, the CDR3 is TGCAGCGCTGCAGGACTAGTCGGGGGAGATACGCAGTATTTT. Translated, it gives CSAAGLVGGDTQYF.

The V and J genes are TRBV30 and TRBJ2-4; TRBD1 might be the D (7 bases). Per the germline V gene, CDR1 is GTSNPN and CDR2 is SVGIG (reference sequence). V was trimmed by 3 bases and J by 7 bases, leaving 16 bases between them. This CDR3 spans 14 amino acids. The CDR3 nucleotides read TGTGCCTGGAGCTGGGGCAGGGGGGAGAACATTCAGTACTTC. Its translation is CAWSWGRGENIQYF.

The chain has TRBV27 and TRBJ2-4; D perhaps matches TRBD1 (6 bases). CDR3 length: 14 residues. Germline V gene lookup returns CDR1 MNHEY and CDR2 SMNVEV (reference sequence). Between the trimmed V and J ends, which lost 6 bases and 1 base, there was a span of 10 bases. Here the CDR3 reads CASRQGGAKNIQYF. In nucleotides, the CDR3 is TGTGCCAGCAGACAGGGTGGCGCCAAAAACATTCAGTACTTC.

Worth noting for this clone: Compared with germline, one end of the junction differs, possibly owing to a read error. The V and J genes are TRBV4-2 and TRBJ2-7; TRBD1 aligns across 8 bases. CDR3 size: 15 residues. CDR1 LGHNA and CDR2 YNFKEQ come from the germline V gene. The CDR3 nucleotides read TGTGCCAGCAGCCAACCCGACCAGACCACAGGGGGGTTGGTGTTC. This codes for CASSQPDQTTGGLVF.

This clone was observed a few times. J is TRBJ1-1 and V is TRBV18; D gene uncertain. With 6 bases removed from V and 1 base from J, the gap between germline ends came to 12 bases. CDR3 length equals 14 residues. Germline loops: CDR1 KGHSH, CDR2 LQKENI. The CDR3 DNA follows: TGTGCCAGCTCCCCAACCCTTAGGAACACTGAAGCTTTCTTT. Translated, it gives CASSPTLRNTEAFF.

The V and J genes are TRBV18 and TRBJ2-1; 8 nucleotides line up with TRBD2. CDR1 and CDR2 (germline): KGHSH, LQKENI. CDR3 length equals 15 residues. V trimming: 6 bases; J trimming: 8 bases; junction bases outside the gene matches: 12. The CDR3 bases are TGTGCCAGCTCCAGGGCGGGAGGCCCAGGGGATGAGCAGTTCTTC. Translation gives CASSRAGGPGDEQFF.

Comment on this clone: The junction and the germline gene differ at one end; a read error may be behind it. The chain combines TRBV7-7 with TRBJ2-1; 7 nucleotides match TRBD2. Germline values: CDR1 SSHAT, CDR2 FNYEAQ (reference sequence). This CDR3 is built from 13 residues. The CDR3 DNA is TGTGCTAGCAGCTTCCAAAGCGGGGATGAGCAGTTCTTC. This encodes CASSFQSGDEQFF.